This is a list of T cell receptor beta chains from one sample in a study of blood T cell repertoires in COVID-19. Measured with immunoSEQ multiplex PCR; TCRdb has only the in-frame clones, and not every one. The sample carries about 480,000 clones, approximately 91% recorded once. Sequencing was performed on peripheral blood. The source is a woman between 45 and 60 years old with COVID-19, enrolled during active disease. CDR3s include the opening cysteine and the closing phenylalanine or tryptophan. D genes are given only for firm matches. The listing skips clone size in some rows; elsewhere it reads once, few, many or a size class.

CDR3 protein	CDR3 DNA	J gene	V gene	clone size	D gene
CATSRGGNYGYTF	TGTGCCACCAGCAGGGGGGGGAACTATGGCTACACCTTC	TRBJ1-2	TRBV15	-	-
CASSSDRGLGYTF	TGTGCCAGCAGCAGCGACAGGGGGCTAGGCTACACCTTC	TRBJ1-2	TRBV21-1	-	-
CASGLVGEGAITEAFF	TGTGCTAGTGGTTTGGTAGGGGAGGGAGCCATTACTGAAGCTTTCTTT	TRBJ1-1	TRBV12-5	-	-
CASSQEGGELTDTQYF	TGCGCCAGCAGCCAAGAGGGCGGGGAACTCACAGATACGCAGTATTTT	TRBJ2-3	TRBV4-1	-	-
CASSRRTSTDTQYF	TGTGCCAGCAGCCGCAGGACTAGCACAGATACGCAGTATTTT	TRBJ2-3	TRBV3-1/TRBV3-2	-	-
CASSLYNTQYF	TGTGCCAGCAGCTTATATAATACGCAGTATTTT	TRBJ2-3	TRBV5-4	-	-
CASSAGGRGYTF	TGTGCCAGTTCCGCGGGGGGGAGAGGCTACACCTTC	TRBJ1-2	TRBV7-9	-	-
CASSLRDRQNYGYTF	TGCGCCAGCAGCTTGCGGGACAGACAGAACTATGGCTACACCTTC	TRBJ1-2	TRBV5-1	-	TRBD1
CASSDLNTGELFF	TGTGCCAGCAGCGACTTGAACACCGGGGAGCTGTTTTTT	TRBJ2-2	TRBV6-5	-	-
CAWSLLAGSTDTQYF	TGTGCCTGGAGTCTCCTAGCGGGGAGCACAGATACGCAGTATTTT	TRBJ2-3	TRBV30	-	TRBD2
CASSQDTGQFSPLHF	TGTGCCAGCAGCCAAGATACGGGACAGTTTTCACCCCTCCACTTT	TRBJ1-6	TRBV3-1/TRBV3-2	many	TRBD1
CASSSTGGINQPQHF	TGCGCCAGCAGCTCGACAGGGGGTATCAATCAGCCCCAGCATTTT	TRBJ1-5	TRBV5-1	-	TRBD1
CASSWRGELNNEKLFF	TGTGCCAGCAGTTGGAGGGGAGAACTGAATAATGAAAAACTGTTTTTT	TRBJ1-4	TRBV6-5	-	-
CASSLGQGATEAFF	TGTGCCAGCAGCTTGGGGCAGGGGGCCACTGAAGCTTTCTTT	TRBJ1-1	TRBV7-9	-	TRBD1
CASSLLTGQGLDTEAFF	TGTGCCAGCAGCTTGTTAACAGGACAGGGGTTGGACACTGAAGCTTTCTTT	TRBJ1-1	TRBV5-6	-	TRBD1
CASSLFPGQGKDGYTF	TGTGCCAGCAGCCTCTTTCCGGGACAGGGGAAGGATGGCTACACCTTC	TRBJ1-2	TRBV5-6	-	TRBD1
CASSLAGQGWGAFF	TGTGCCAGCAGTTTAGCGGGACAGGGGTGGGGAGCTTTCTTT	TRBJ1-1	TRBV27	-	TRBD1
CASSPRHVVNTGELFF	TGTGCCAGTAGTCCCCGACACGTAGTGAACACCGGGGAGCTGTTTTTT	TRBJ2-2	TRBV19	-	-
CASRTLEGAQGYTF	TGTGCCAGCCGCACCCTCGAGGGGGCGCAAGGCTACACCTTC	TRBJ1-2	TRBV28	-	TRBD1
CASSLRRSVSYTF	TGTGCCAGCAGTTTGAGACGGAGCGTTAGCTACACCTTC	TRBJ1-2	TRBV12-3/TRBV12-4	-	-
CASSWRGETQYF	TGTGCCAGCAGCTGGAGGGGCGAGACCCAGTACTTC	TRBJ2-5	TRBV5-4	-	-
CASSEWISGAQNTEAFF	TGTGCCAGCAGTGAATGGATATCAGGGGCGCAGAACACTGAAGCTTTCTTT	TRBJ1-1	TRBV2	-	-
CASSEAGLYGYTF	TGTGCCAGCAGTGAAGCGGGGCTCTATGGCTACACCTTC	TRBJ1-2	TRBV6-1	-	-
CASSDWVGGRTEAFF	TGTGCCAGCAGTGATTGGGTGGGGGGGCGGACTGAAGCTTTCTTT	TRBJ1-1	TRBV6-1	-	-
CASRGSRGNTIYF	TGTGCCAGCCGAGGCTCGAGGGGAAACACCATATATTTT	TRBJ1-3	TRBV25-1	once	-
CASSWTRGTDTQYF	TGCGCCAGCAGCTGGACTAGAGGGACAGATACGCAGTATTTT	TRBJ2-3	TRBV5-1	-	TRBD2
CASTPIPRDREVANYGYTF	TGTGCCAGTACCCCTATCCCGCGGGACAGGGAAGTGGCTAACTATGGCTACACCTTC	TRBJ1-2	TRBV19	-	TRBD1
CAWSVGVTLYEQYF	TGTGCCTGGAGTGTAGGGGTCACACTCTACGAGCAGTACTTC	TRBJ2-7	TRBV30	-	-
CASSLGRDRGTRGGTEAFF	TGCGCCAGCAGCTTGGGCCGGGACAGGGGGACGAGAGGAGGCACTGAAGCTTTCTTT	TRBJ1-1	TRBV5-1	-	TRBD1
CASSRGQELSVF	TGCGCCAGCAGCCGGGGACAGGAATTAAGTGTCTTT	TRBJ1-1	TRBV4-1	-	TRBD1
CASSAEVNQPQHF	TGCGCCAGCAGCGCGGAGGTGAATCAGCCCCAGCATTTT	TRBJ1-5	TRBV5-1	-	-
CASSEARGGRKAFF	TGTGCCAGCAGTGAAGCGCGGGGAGGCAGGAAAGCTTTCTTT	TRBJ1-1	TRBV6-1	-	-
CASSPTPTDYNEQFF	TGCGCCAGCAGCCCGACGCCCACAGATTACAATGAGCAGTTCTTC	TRBJ2-1	TRBV5-1	-	-
CASSLSQGGMNTEAFF	TGTGCCAGCAGCTTGAGTCAGGGGGGCATGAACACTGAAGCTTTCTTT	TRBJ1-1	TRBV5-6	-	TRBD1
CASSLKAVSEQYF	TGCGCCAGCAGCTTAAAAGCGGTGTCCGAGCAGTACTTC	TRBJ2-7	TRBV5-1	once	-
CSASRPMSEKLFF	TGCAGTGCTAGTCGCCCGATGAGTGAAAAACTGTTTTTT	TRBJ1-4	TRBV20-1	-	-
CAIRETETNYGYTF	TGTGCCATCAGGGAAACAGAGACTAACTATGGCTACACCTTC	TRBJ1-2	TRBV10-3	-	-
CASSAGLLNYGYTF	TGTGCCAGCAGCGCGGGACTGCTCAACTATGGCTACACCTTC	TRBJ1-2	TRBV5-5	-	-
CASSRTGENGYTF	TGTGCCAGCAGCAGGACAGGGGAAAATGGCTACACCTTC	TRBJ1-2	TRBV5-4	-	TRBD1
CASSRGFTDTQYF	TGTGCCAGCTCGAGGGGGTTCACAGATACGCAGTATTTT	TRBJ2-3	TRBV2	-	-
CASSTSLRLSYEQYF	TGTGCCAGCAGCACCTCACTGCGCTTATCCTACGAGCAGTACTTC	TRBJ2-7	TRBV13	-	-
CASNAGTGPTEAFF	TGTGCCAGCAACGCCGGGACAGGGCCCACTGAAGCTTTCTTT	TRBJ1-1	TRBV7-9	-	TRBD1
CASGMGQGAAGEQYF	TGTGCCAGCGGGATGGGACAGGGCGCTGCTGGCGAGCAGTACTTC	TRBJ2-7	TRBV2	-	TRBD1
CASSQEDRVGYGAFF	TGTGCCAGCAGCCAAGAGGACAGGGTAGGATACGGTGCTTTCTTT	TRBJ1-1	TRBV3-1/TRBV3-2	-	TRBD1
CASSINRGGNGYTF	TGTGCCAGTAGTATTAACAGGGGAGGTAATGGCTACACCTTC	TRBJ1-2	TRBV19	-	TRBD1
CASKGRRGSYGYTF	TGTGCCAGCAAGGGCCGCAGGGGTAGCTATGGCTACACCTTC	TRBJ1-2	TRBV2	-	-
CASSLIYRDREKLFF	TGTGCCAGCAGCTTAATCTACCGGGACAGAGAAAAACTGTTTTTT	TRBJ1-4	TRBV3-1/TRBV3-2	-	TRBD1
CASSVSGDTEAFF	TGTGCCAGCAGCGTTTCAGGGGACACTGAAGCTTTCTTT	TRBJ1-1	TRBV9	-	-
CASSDNLQTYEQYF	TGTGCCAGCAGCGATAACTTACAGACCTACGAGCAGTACTTC	TRBJ2-7	TRBV5-4	-	-
CASSYSRGRNQPQHF	TGTGCCAGCAGTTACTCGAGAGGTCGCAATCAGCCCCAGCATTTT	TRBJ1-5	TRBV6-5	-	-
CASSSDRGGYTF	TGTGCCAGCAGTTCAGACAGGGGCGGCTACACCTTC	TRBJ1-2	TRBV7-8	-	TRBD1
CASSPRIIGTASYEQYF	TGTGCCAGCTCACCGAGGATTATCGGGACTGCTTCCTACGAGCAGTACTTC	TRBJ2-7	TRBV18	-	-
CASRFGRGGQPQHF	TGTGCAAGTCGCTTCGGCAGGGGTGGCCAGCCCCAGCATTTT	TRBJ1-5	TRBV12-2	-	-
CASSSTGENEQFF	TGCGCCAGCAGCTCGACGGGGGAAAATGAGCAGTTCTTC	TRBJ2-1	TRBV5-1	-	-
CASSLYRDDGYTF	TGTGCCAGCAGTTTATACAGGGACGATGGCTACACCTTC	TRBJ1-2	TRBV12-3/TRBV12-4	-	-
CASSQGANGANVLTF	TGCGCCAGCAGCCAAGGTGCGAACGGGGCCAACGTCCTGACTTTC	TRBJ2-6	TRBV4-1	-	-
CAISESLAGDYEQYF	TGTGCCATCAGTGAGTCACTAGCGGGGGACTACGAGCAGTACTTC	TRBJ2-7	TRBV10-3	once	TRBD2
CASSDKLWDRGYEQYF	TGTGCCAGCAGTGACAAATTATGGGACAGGGGCTACGAGCAGTACTTC	TRBJ2-7	TRBV2	-	TRBD1
CASSLGHPGDYNEQFF	TGTGCCAGCAGCTTGGGACACCCGGGGGACTACAATGAGCAGTTCTTC	TRBJ2-1	TRBV5-8	-	-